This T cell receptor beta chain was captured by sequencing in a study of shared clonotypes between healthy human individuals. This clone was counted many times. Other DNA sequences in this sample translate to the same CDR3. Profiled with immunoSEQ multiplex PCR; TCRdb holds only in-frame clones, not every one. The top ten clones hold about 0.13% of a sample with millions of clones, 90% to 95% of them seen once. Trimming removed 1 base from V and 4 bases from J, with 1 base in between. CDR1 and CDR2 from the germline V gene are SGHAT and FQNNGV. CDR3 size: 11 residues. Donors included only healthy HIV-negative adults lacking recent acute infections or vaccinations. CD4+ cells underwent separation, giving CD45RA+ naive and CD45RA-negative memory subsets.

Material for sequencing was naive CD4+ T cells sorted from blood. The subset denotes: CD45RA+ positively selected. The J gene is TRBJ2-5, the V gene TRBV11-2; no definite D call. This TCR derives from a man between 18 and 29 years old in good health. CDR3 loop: CASSLGETQYF. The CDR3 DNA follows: TGTGCCAGCAGCTTAGGAGAGACCCAGTACTTC.